The 5 T cell receptor beta chains below were found in one sample sequenced in a study of T cells in tuberculosis. TCRdb's copy holds only in-frame clones and misses some; the assay was immunoSEQ multiplex PCR. The data show tens of thousands of clones, 95% seen once. Sample: PBMCs. These receptors were taken from a donor between 10 and 35 years old with latent tuberculosis or without tuberculosis infection.

This clone was found once. The genes are TRBV27 and TRBJ1-4; no clear D. The germline V gene encodes CDR1 MNHEY and CDR2 SMNVEV (reference sequence). Trimming stripped 8 bases from V and 4 bases from J, with 14 bases between. The length of the CDR3 is 14 residues. CDR3 bases: TGTGCCAGCGCCCTAGCTGTGGTTAATGAAAAACTGTTTTTT. Translating gives CASALAVVNEKLFF.

Written as DNA, the CDR3 is TGTGCCAGCAGCTTAGGCCCGGGGGGGCTATACGAGCAGTACTTC. As protein: CASSLGPGGLYEQYF. The V call is TRBV7-2, the J call TRBJ2-7; 8 nucleotides line up with TRBD2. The CDR3 covers 15 residues. J lost 4 bases, V lost 1 base, and 6 bases had no gene match. Germline CDR1 is SGHTA and CDR2 is FQGNSA.

The chain recombines TRBV11-2 with TRBJ2-7; D uncertain. There are 12 residues in the CDR3. Germline lookup yields CDR1 SGHAT and CDR2 FQNNGV. Deletions cut 1 base from V and 9 bases from J, with 10 bases between. The CDR3 reads CASSLAPPGQYF. The CDR3 nucleotides read TGTGCCAGCAGCTTAGCTCCGCCGGGGCAGTACTTC.

V usage is TRBV5-5 and J usage is TRBJ2-2; TRBD1 might be the D (5 bases). Looked up from germline, CDR1 is SGHKS and CDR2 is YYEKEE (reference sequence). Trimming shortened V by 4 bases and J by 2 bases, and 15 bases separated the two germline ends. The CDR3 spans 16 residues. CDR3 in amino acids: CASSPIGAQNTGELFF. In DNA, the CDR3 is TGTGCCAGCAGCCCAATTGGGGCCCAAAACACCGGGGAGCTGTTTTTT. Combining the CDR3 with reference TRBV5-5 and TRBJ2-2 gives the whole variable domain DAGVTQSPTHLIKTRGQQVTLRCSPISGHKSVSWYQQVLGQGPQFIFQYYEKEERGRGNFPDRFSARQFPNYSSELNVNALLLGDSALYLCASSPIGAQNTGELFFGEGSRLTVL.

CDR3 nucleotide sequence: TGTGCCAGCAGCCCCGGCAGAGGCTCCTACGAGCAGTACTTC. This sequence encodes CASSPGRGSYEQYF. The chain joins TRBV7-3 to TRBJ2-7; D gene ambiguous. Germline V gene lookup returns CDR1 SGHTA and CDR2 FQGTGA. The CDR3 length is 14 residues. Trimming shortened V by 5 bases and J by 0 bases, and 11 bases separated the two germline ends.